The 23 T cell receptor beta chains below all came from one sample that was sequenced in a study of technical replicates of blood from a handful of donors. The table came from immunoSEQ multiplex PCR; TCRdb's copy has only in-frame clones and leaves some out. The table records about 83,000 clones, 90% to 98% of them present only once. The material sequenced was T cells isolated from PBMCs. These receptors all come from a human donor in good health.

Only one count was recorded for this clone. The rearrangement joins TRBV7-8 to TRBJ2-7; TRBD2 might be the D (5 bases). Germline CDR1 is SGHVS and CDR2 is FQNEAQ. The CDR3 covers 14 residues. With 8 bases removed from V and 0 bases from J, the gap between germline ends came to 14 bases. CDR3 loop: CASSLASSSYEQYF. As DNA, the CDR3 is TGTGCCAGCTCCCTAGCAAGCAGCTCCTACGAGCAGTACTTC.

The V call is TRBV19, the J call TRBJ1-2, with unresolved D. V lost 5 bases and J lost 10, with 17 bases in between. Germline V gives CDR1 LNHDA, CDR2 SQIVND (reference sequence). This CDR3 comprises 13 residues. CDR3 sequence reads: CASSPRGLGDYTF. CDR3 bases: TGTGCCAGTAGTCCGCGTGGACTAGGCGACTACACCTTC.

The genes are TRBV6-5 and TRBJ2-2, with 8 bases fitting TRBD2. The V gene end was trimmed by 9 bases and the J gene end by 7 bases; junction bases not matched to a gene: 13. There are 15 residues in the CDR3. Germline V gene lookup returns CDR1 MNHEY and CDR2 SVGAGI. CDR3 nucleotides: TGTGCCAGTTCGGGGGGGGAGGGGCCTATCGGGGAGCTGTTTTTT. Amino acids: CASSGGEGPIGELFF.

The V gene is TRBV25-1, the J gene TRBJ2-7; 7 bases are a match to TRBD1. V shed 6 bases and J 5 bases; nucleotides not matched to a gene: 4. In germline, CDR1 is MGHDK, CDR2 SYGVNS. This CDR3 has 12 amino acids. CDR3 sequence (DNA): TGTGCCAGCAGACAGGGGTTCAACGAGCAGTACTTC. Translated: CASRQGFNEQYF.

The genes are TRBV18 and TRBJ2-5; 9 nucleotides agree with TRBD2. The germline V gene has CDR1 KGHSH and CDR2 LQKENI. The CDR3 runs to 15 residues. The J segment lost 4 bases and the V segment lost 3 bases, leaving 6 bases of the junction unmatched. The CDR3 DNA reads as TGTGCCAGCTCACCGATAGCGGGAGTTGGAGAGACCCAGTACTTC. This sequence encodes CASSPIAGVGETQYF.

The gene calls are TRBV6-6 and TRBJ2-5; 9 positions agree with TRBD2. Germline lookup yields CDR1 MNHNY and CDR2 SVGAGI (reference sequence). J was trimmed by 4 bases and V by 9 bases; bases with no gene match: 6. The CDR3 runs 13 residues. CDR3 sequence reads: CASMAGGRETQYF. Written as DNA, the CDR3 is TGTGCCAGTATGGCGGGAGGGAGAGAGACCCAGTACTTC.

V is TRBV5-1 and J is TRBJ1-1; D is undetermined. The germline gives CDR1 SGHRS, CDR2 YFSETQ. CDR3 length: 14 residues. Trimming stripped 5 bases from V and 5 bases from J, with 16 bases between. The CDR3 spells CASRTVVGVTEAFF. The DNA of the CDR3 is TGCGCCAGCAGGACCGTAGTCGGGGTTACTGAAGCTTTCTTT.

This chain joins TRBV27 and TRBJ2-7, with 8 bases lining up with TRBD1. The V gene's germline CDR1 is MNHEY and CDR2 SMNVEV (reference sequence). J gave up 2 bases and V 5 bases, and 2 bases lay outside the gene matches. The CDR3 runs to 13 residues. CDR3 nucleotide sequence: TGTGCCAGCAGTCGGGACAGGACCTACGAGCAGTACTTC. This encodes CASSRDRTYEQYF.

The gene calls are TRBV5-5 and TRBJ1-2; D remains unclear. Germline V gene sequence: CDR1 SGHKS, CDR2 YYEKEE (reference sequence). Trimming shortened V by 3 bases and J by 6 bases, and 18 bases separated the two germline ends. This CDR3 contains 15 residues. The CDR3 bases are TGTGCCAGCAGCTCGATGGGGTCGGGGTACGATGGCTACACCTTC. This translates into CASSSMGSGYDGYTF.

The V call is TRBV29-1, the J call TRBJ1-4; D might be TRBD1 (6 bases). This CDR3 comprises 12 residues. With 7 bases removed from V and 7 bases from J, the gap between germline ends came to 13 bases. Germline V gene data show CDR1 as SQVTM and CDR2 as ANQGSEA. The CDR3 DNA is TGCAGCGCTAGGTTAGGGGGTGAAAAACTGTTTTTT. Translated: CSARLGGEKLFF. The complete variable domain, with remaining parts taken from reference TRBV29-1 and TRBJ1-4, reads SAVISQKPSRDICQRGTSLTIQCQVDSQVTMMFWYRQQPGQSLTLIATANQGSEATYESGFVIDKFPISRPNLTFSTLTVSNMSPEDSSIYLCSARLGGEKLFFGSGTQLSVL.

The chain combines TRBV9 with TRBJ2-2; no reliable D call. Germline V lookup: CDR1 SGDLS, CDR2 YYNGEE. V shed 0 bases and J shed 7 bases, with 10 bases lying between them. The CDR3 is 14 residues long. CDR3 sequence: CASSVALGDGELFF. The DNA for the CDR3 is TGTGCCAGCAGCGTAGCCCTAGGTGACGGGGAGCTGTTTTTT.

This clone appeared a few times. The V call is TRBV29-1, the J call TRBJ1-1; 8 nucleotides match TRBD1. The CDR3 covers 14 residues. J lost 6 bases, V lost 4 bases, and 10 bases had no gene match. The V gene's germline CDR1 is SQVTM and CDR2 ANQGSEA. CDR3 region: CSVVGTQGAAEAFF. The CDR3 DNA is TGCAGCGTTGTGGGAACCCAGGGGGCAGCTGAAGCTTTCTTT.

The chain uses TRBV4-3 and TRBJ1-3; D not certain. Germline V gene data show CDR1 as LGHNA and CDR2 as YSLEER. This CDR3 is 17 amino acids long. Deletions cut 0 bases from V and 0 bases from J, with 12 bases between. DNA of the CDR3: TGCGCCAGCAGCCAAGATCCATCCCAGTACTCTGGAAACACCATATATTTT. Translated: CASSQDPSQYSGNTIYF.

This chain joins TRBV5-6 and TRBJ2-7; D is unresolved. V lost 5 bases and J lost 6, with 12 bases in between. From germline, CDR1 is SGHDT and CDR2 YYEEEE. The CDR3 totals 12 residues. DNA of the CDR3: TGTGCCAGCAGTTATTTGCTGGCCGAGCAGTACTTC. Its protein is CASSYLLAEQYF.

The chain has TRBV4-1 and TRBJ2-7; D may be TRBD2 (6 bases). The CDR3 has 16 residues. V lost 0 bases and J 6 bases, leaving 18 bases between the germline ends. Germline CDR1 MGHRA, CDR2 YSYEKL. The CDR3 loop is CASSQDPPGGSSEQYF. CDR3 coding DNA: TGCGCCAGCAGCCAAGATCCCCCCGGGGGTAGTAGCGAGCAGTACTTC.

V and J are TRBV7-2 and TRBJ1-5, with D unclear. V dropped 0 bases and J dropped 5 bases, with 8 bases sitting between them. The germline V gene encodes CDR1 SGHTA and CDR2 FQGNSA. The CDR3 loop spans 14 amino acids. The CDR3 is CASSLAINYQPQHF. In DNA form, the CDR3 reads TGTGCCAGCAGCTTAGCCATTAACTATCAGCCCCAGCATTTT.

In its sample, this clone was seen once. The rearrangement links TRBV19 to TRBJ1-5; 7 bases are a match to TRBD1. Germline lookup yields CDR1 LNHDA and CDR2 SQIVND (reference sequence). The CDR3 extends over 17 amino acids. The ends lost 2 bases at V and 1 base at J; junction bases unmatched: 8. The CDR3 sequence is CASSIPWSRGSNQPQHF. The CDR3 coding sequence is TGTGCCAGTAGTATACCCTGGTCCAGGGGGAGCAATCAGCCCCAGCATTTT.

The chain employs TRBV6-5 and TRBJ2-1; D is unresolved. Trimming took 0 bases from V and 9 from J, leaving 6 bases between them. CDR3 length: 12 residues. Germline values: CDR1 MNHEY, CDR2 SVGAGI. The CDR3 nucleotides are TGTGCCAGCAGTTACTCGATCGGTGAGCAGTTCTTC. Encoded protein: CASSYSIGEQFF.

The V and J genes are TRBV19 and TRBJ1-2; 9 bases fit TRBD1. Germline V lookup: CDR1 LNHDA, CDR2 SQIVND (reference sequence). V lost 6 bases and J lost 6; bases outside the gene matches: 8. This CDR3 region has 14 residues. CDR3 bases: TGTGCCAGTAGAAATCGGGACAGGGCCCATGGCTACACCTTC. Amino acid sequence: CASRNRDRAHGYTF.

The chain combines TRBV18 with TRBJ1-1; D ambiguous. The CDR3 runs to 13 residues. Trimming took off 2 bases at V and 1 base at J, with 5 bases between the two ends. Germline CDR1 KGHSH, CDR2 LQKENI. The CDR3 nucleotides read TGTGCCAGCTCACCAGGCCAGAACACTGAAGCTTTCTTT. It translates to CASSPGQNTEAFF. The variable domain in full, with the rest retrieved from reference TRBV18 and TRBJ1-1, is NAGVMQNPRHLVRRRGQEARLRCSPMKGHSHVYWYRQLPEEGLKFMVYLQKENIIDESGMPKERFSAEFPKEGPSILRIQQVVRGDSAAYFCASSPGQNTEAFFGQGTRLTVV.

The rearrangement joins TRBV6-4 to TRBJ2-1; 8 bases line up with TRBD2. The germline CDR1 and CDR2 sequences are MRHNA and SNTAGT. V was pared by 0 bases and J by 6 bases, with 4 bases of the junction left unmatched. The length of the CDR3 is 15 residues. CDR3 amino acids: CASSDSVAGTNEQFF. Here the CDR3 DNA reads TGTGCCAGCAGTGACTCAGTAGCGGGGACCAATGAGCAGTTCTTC.

The CDR3 nucleotides read TGTGCCAGCAGCGCCCAAGCGGGAGTCCTCTCCTACGAGCAGTACTTC. Translation: CASSAQAGVLSYEQYF. The chain is built from TRBV9 and TRBJ2-7; TRBD2 agrees at 8 bases. The CDR3 contains 16 residues. Germline lookup yields CDR1 SGDLS and CDR2 YYNGEE. The V gene end was trimmed by 3 bases and the J gene end by 0 bases; junction bases not matched to a gene: 8.

This chain uses TRBV18 with TRBJ1-1, with TRBD1 as a possible D gene (6 bases). The CDR3 length is 15 residues. Trimming cost V 3 bases and J 5 bases, with 16 bases left between them. Germline CDR1 KGHSH, CDR2 LQKENI. DNA for the CDR3: TGTGCCAGCTCACCCCCTGGGGGCATCAGGACTGAAGCTTTCTTT. Its protein product is CASSPPGGIRTEAFF.